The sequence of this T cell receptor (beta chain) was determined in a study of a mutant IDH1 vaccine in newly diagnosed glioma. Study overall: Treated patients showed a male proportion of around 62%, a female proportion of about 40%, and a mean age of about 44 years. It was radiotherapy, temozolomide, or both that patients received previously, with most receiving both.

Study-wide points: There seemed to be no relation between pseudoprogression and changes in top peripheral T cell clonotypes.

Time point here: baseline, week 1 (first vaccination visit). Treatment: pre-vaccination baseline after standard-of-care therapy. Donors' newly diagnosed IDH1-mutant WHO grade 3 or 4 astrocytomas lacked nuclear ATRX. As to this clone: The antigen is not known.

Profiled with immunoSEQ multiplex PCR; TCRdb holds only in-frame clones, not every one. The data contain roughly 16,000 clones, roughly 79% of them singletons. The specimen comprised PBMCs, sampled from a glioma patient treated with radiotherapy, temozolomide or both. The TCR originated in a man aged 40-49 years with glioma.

CDR3 DNA sequence: TGTGCCAGCAGTGTCGGCGCCCAAAGCACAGATACGCAGTATTTT. Encoded protein: CASSVGAQSTDTQYF. This sequence joins TRBV11-2 and TRBJ2-3; D gene uncertain. CDR3 size: 15 residues. V was shortened by 6 bases and J by 0 bases, with 13 bases between the two germline ends. Germline values: CDR1 SGHAT, CDR2 FQNNGV.